This is a list of T cell receptor beta chains from one sample in a study of blood T cell repertoires in COVID-19. The repertoire was sequenced with immunoSEQ multiplex PCR; TCRdb's copy has only in-frame clones and lacks some. The profile shows 100,000 to 150,000 clones, 65% to 90% of them singletons. Specimen: peripheral blood. These receptors all stem from a man older than 75 with active or convalescent COVID-19. CDR3s include the opening cysteine and the closing phenylalanine or tryptophan. The D gene is left open where the match is weak. The listing skips clone size in some rows; elsewhere it reads once, few, many or a size class.

cdr3_aa,cdr3_nt,d_call,clone_size,j_call,v_call
CASSRGTGGGNTIYF,TGTGCCAGCAGTAGAGGGACAGGGGGTGGAAACACCATATATTTT,TRBD1,NA,TRBJ1-3,TRBV27
CASSQRTDSNQPQHF,TGTGCCAGCAGTCAGCGGACAGATTCCAATCAGCCCCAGCATTTT,NA,NA,TRBJ1-5,TRBV6-5
CASSSSRGRGLYF,TGTGCCAGCAGTTCCTCCAGGGGGCGCGGGTTGTACTTC,TRBD1,NA,TRBJ2-7,TRBV28
CASSRDGLDVLGDTQYF,TGTGCCAGCAGCAGAGACGGACTCGATGTTTTGGGAGATACGCAGTATTTT,NA,NA,TRBJ2-3,TRBV7-2
CASSYSGGANEQFF,TGTGCCAGCAGTTATAGCGGGGGGGCGAATGAGCAGTTCTTC,TRBD2,NA,TRBJ2-1,TRBV3-1/TRBV3-2
CATNRDRTYEQYF,TGTGCCACGAACCGGGACAGGACCTACGAGCAGTACTTC,TRBD1,few,TRBJ2-7,TRBV6-5
CASSFEGGRARTQYF,TGTGCCAGCAGCTTCGAGGGTGGGAGGGCCAGGACCCAGTACTTC,TRBD2,NA,TRBJ2-5,TRBV7-3
CASSPRQGDNSPLHF,TGTGCCAGCAGCCCAAGGCAGGGCGATAATTCACCCCTCCACTTT,NA,NA,TRBJ1-6,TRBV5-5
CASRLAGTDTQYF,TGTGCCAGCAGATTGGCGGGCACAGATACGCAGTATTTT,NA,NA,TRBJ2-3,TRBV3-1/TRBV3-2
CASIPGEVGEQYF,TGTGCCAGCATCCCTGGAGAAGTAGGCGAGCAGTACTTC,NA,few,TRBJ2-7,TRBV2
CASSLSMNTEAFF,TGTGCCAGCAGCTTAAGTATGAACACTGAAGCTTTCTTT,NA,NA,TRBJ1-1,TRBV7-3
CAWSERLFGYTF,TGTGCCTGGAGTGAGAGGCTCTTCGGCTACACCTTC,NA,NA,TRBJ1-2,TRBV30
CASSPVLAESTGELFF,TGTGCCAGCTCACCAGTACTAGCAGAGTCCACCGGGGAGCTGTTTTTT,NA,NA,TRBJ2-2,TRBV18
CASSSRQFPSNQPQHF,TGTGCCAGCAGTTCCCGACAGTTCCCTAGCAATCAGCCCCAGCATTTT,NA,NA,TRBJ1-5,TRBV6-5
CASRPMGGNTEAFF,TGTGCCAGCAGGCCCATGGGAGGGAACACTGAAGCTTTCTTT,NA,NA,TRBJ1-1,TRBV2
CASSPGGRNEQFF,TGTGCCAGCAGCCCAGGGGGCAGAAATGAGCAGTTCTTC,TRBD1,NA,TRBJ2-1,TRBV7-8
CASSNPGQGVTTGELFF,TGTGCCAGCAGCAATCCGGGACAGGGCGTGACCACCGGGGAGCTGTTTTTT,NA,NA,TRBJ2-2,TRBV21-1
CATSGGGVGKNIQYF,TGTGCCACCAGTGGGGGGGGAGTAGGCAAAAACATTCAGTACTTC,TRBD2,NA,TRBJ2-4,TRBV15
CASSKQQGTAGYTF,TGTGCCAGCAGTAAACAACAGGGGACCGCTGGCTACACCTTC,TRBD1,NA,TRBJ1-2,TRBV6-5
CSSGSTDTQYF,TGCAGTTCAGGGAGCACAGATACGCAGTATTTT,NA,NA,TRBJ2-3,TRBV29-1
CATSDLVKSGTSRNEQFF,TGTGCCACCAGTGATTTGGTCAAAAGCGGGACTAGCAGGAATGAGCAGTTCTTC,TRBD2,few,TRBJ2-1,TRBV24-1
CASSLAGDLETQYF,TGCGCCAGCAGCTTGGCCGGGGATCTGGAGACCCAGTACTTC,NA,NA,TRBJ2-5,TRBV5-1
CASSARQGNSYNSPLHF,TGTGCCAGCAGCGCTCGACAGGGGAACTCCTATAATTCACCCCTCCACTTT,TRBD1,NA,TRBJ1-6,TRBV7-9
CSVGTSGGRSEQYF,TGCAGCGTCGGGACTAGCGGGGGTCGGAGCGAGCAGTACTTC,TRBD2,NA,TRBJ2-7,TRBV29-1
CASSPISYGYTF,TGTGCCAGCAGTCCAATTAGTTATGGCTACACCTTC,NA,few,TRBJ1-2,TRBV2
CASSGTILSGYTF,TGTGCCAGCAGTGGGACAATTCTTTCGGGCTACACCTTC,NA,NA,TRBJ1-2,TRBV27
CASRGQINQPQHF,TGTGCCAGCAGAGGACAGATCAATCAGCCCCAGCATTTT,NA,NA,TRBJ1-5,TRBV28
CATSDVDLVGRKNTEAFF,TGTGCCACCAGTGATGTTGATCTCGTTGGCAGAAAGAACACTGAAGCTTTCTTT,NA,NA,TRBJ1-1,TRBV24-1
CASSPFLQGASNEKLFF,TGTGCCAGCTCACCGTTTCTGCAGGGGGCATCTAATGAAAAACTGTTTTTT,TRBD1,NA,TRBJ1-4,TRBV18
CATSTSPTYEQYF,TGTGCCACCAGTACTAGCCCTACCTACGAGCAGTACTTC,NA,NA,TRBJ2-7,TRBV24-1
CSATDNYGYTF,TGCAGCGCGACAGATAACTATGGCTACACCTTC,NA,NA,TRBJ1-2,TRBV29-1
CSVDNRGNQETQYF,TGCAGCGTTGATAACAGGGGAAACCAAGAGACCCAGTACTTC,TRBD1,NA,TRBJ2-5,TRBV29-1
CAISESSVRGRSYGYTF,TGTGCCATCAGTGAGTCGTCCGTGAGGGGGCGCAGCTATGGCTACACCTTC,TRBD1,NA,TRBJ1-2,TRBV10-3
CATNGRATFNEQFF,TGTGCCACTAACGGGAGGGCCACCTTCAATGAGCAGTTCTTC,TRBD2,NA,TRBJ2-1,TRBV15
CASSEPGNTNTGELFF,TGTGCCAGCAGTGAACCGGGTAATACGAACACCGGGGAGCTGTTTTTT,NA,once,TRBJ2-2,TRBV6-1
CSVATGGNQPQHF,TGCAGCGTTGCTACAGGGGGCAATCAGCCCCAGCATTTT,TRBD1,NA,TRBJ1-5,TRBV29-1
CASTGNRESYEQYF,TGCGCCAGCACCGGGAACAGGGAGTCCTACGAGCAGTACTTC,NA,NA,TRBJ2-7,TRBV5-1
CASSHIPGELFF,TGCGCCAGCAGCCACATCCCCGGGGAGCTGTTTTTT,NA,NA,TRBJ2-2,TRBV4-1
CAISPGTGGGDTQYF,TGTGCCATCAGCCCTGGGACAGGGGGAGGAGATACGCAGTATTTT,TRBD1,NA,TRBJ2-3,TRBV10-3
CASNRQGENEQFF,TGTGCCAGCAATAGACAGGGGGAGAATGAGCAGTTCTTC,TRBD1,NA,TRBJ2-1,TRBV9
CASSRLAPATQYNEQFF,TGTGCCAGCAGTCGGCTAGCCCCCGCCACCCAATACAATGAGCAGTTCTTC,NA,NA,TRBJ2-1,TRBV6-6
CSGGEGDEKLFF,TGCAGCGGGGGGGAGGGTGATGAAAAACTGTTTTTT,NA,NA,TRBJ1-4,TRBV29-1
CASSPTGFTNNEQFF,TGTGCCAGCAGCCCAACCGGGTTTACCAACAATGAGCAGTTCTTC,NA,few,TRBJ2-1,TRBV5-4
CAWTSGSGGDTQYF,TGTGCCTGGACCTCCGGTAGCGGGGGAGATACGCAGTATTTT,TRBD2,NA,TRBJ2-3,TRBV30
CASSQYSNQPQHF,TGTGCCAGCAGCCAGTATAGCAATCAGCCCCAGCATTTT,NA,NA,TRBJ1-5,TRBV2
CASSLGRERGYTF,TGCGCCAGCAGCTTGGGGAGGGAGCGTGGCTACACCTTC,NA,NA,TRBJ1-2,TRBV5-1
CASSLEGGGENSPLHF,TGTGCCAGCAGCTTAGAGGGTGGCGGGGAGAATTCACCCCTCCACTTT,NA,NA,TRBJ1-6,TRBV7-9
CASKRGGADTDTQYF,TGCGCCAGCAAAAGGGGGGGGGCGGACACAGATACGCAGTATTTT,NA,once,TRBJ2-3,TRBV10-1
CASTPRGGVGYTF,TGTGCCAGCACCCCCCGGGGCGGGGTCGGCTACACCTTC,NA,NA,TRBJ1-2,TRBV12-3/TRBV12-4
CASSQDIAGSTDTQYF,TGTGCCAGCAGCCAAGATATCGCAGGTAGCACAGATACGCAGTATTTT,NA,NA,TRBJ2-3,TRBV14
CASSQSRQGREQYF,TGTGCCAGCAGCCAATCGCGACAGGGGAGAGAGCAGTACTTC,TRBD1,NA,TRBJ2-7,TRBV7-3
CASSSGRIETQYF,TGTGCCAGCAGCAGCGGGAGGATAGAGACCCAGTACTTC,TRBD2,NA,TRBJ2-5,TRBV6-5
CASSFGTGGYNEQFF,TGTGCCAGCAGTTTCGGGACAGGGGGCTACAATGAGCAGTTCTTC,TRBD1,NA,TRBJ2-1,TRBV28
CASSVASRDTEAFF,TGTGCCAGCAGCGTAGCTTCCAGGGATACTGAAGCTTTCTTT,NA,NA,TRBJ1-1,TRBV9
CASSPTPGRGTGELFF,TGCGCCAGCAGCCCGACCCCAGGGCGGGGGACCGGGGAGCTGTTTTTT,TRBD2,few,TRBJ2-2,TRBV4-1
CAIGTAGTGGYEQYF,TGTGCCATCGGGACGGCCGGTACAGGGGGCTACGAGCAGTACTTC,TRBD1,NA,TRBJ2-7,TRBV10-3